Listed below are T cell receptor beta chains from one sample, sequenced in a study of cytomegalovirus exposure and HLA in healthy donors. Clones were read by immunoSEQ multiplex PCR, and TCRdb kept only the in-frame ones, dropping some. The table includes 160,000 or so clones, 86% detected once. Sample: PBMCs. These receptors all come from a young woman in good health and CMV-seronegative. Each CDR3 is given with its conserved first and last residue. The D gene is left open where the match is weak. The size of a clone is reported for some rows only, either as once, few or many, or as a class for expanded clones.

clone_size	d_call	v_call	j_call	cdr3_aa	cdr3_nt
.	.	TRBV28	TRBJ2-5	CASRHGLQETQYF	TGTGCCAGCAGACATGGACTGCAAGAGACCCAGTACTTC
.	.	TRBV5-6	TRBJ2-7	CASSWDYRGNYEQYF	TGTGCCAGCAGCTGGGACTACAGGGGGAACTACGAGCAGTACTTC
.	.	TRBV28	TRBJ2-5	CASSPIDYSGETQYF	TGTGCCAGCAGTCCTATTGACTATTCCGGGGAGACCCAGTACTTC
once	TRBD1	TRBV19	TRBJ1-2	CASKRKGAYIGYGYTF	TGTGCCAGTAAGCGTAAGGGGGCTTATATCGGCTATGGCTACACCTTC
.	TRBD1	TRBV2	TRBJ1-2	CASTRQGANYGYTF	TGTGCCAGCACTAGACAGGGGGCTAACTATGGCTACACCTTC
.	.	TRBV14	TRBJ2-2	CASSQDWTTGELFF	TGTGCCAGCAGCCAGGACTGGACGACCGGGGAGCTGTTTTTT
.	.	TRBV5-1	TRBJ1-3	CASSQDFRSGNTIYF	TGCGCCAGCAGTCAGGATTTCCGCTCTGGAAACACCATATATTTT
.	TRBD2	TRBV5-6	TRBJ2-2	CASSYASGANTGELFF	TGTGCCAGCAGCTACGCTAGCGGGGCGAACACCGGGGAGCTGTTTTTT
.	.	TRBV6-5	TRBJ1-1	CASISPEGGPTEAFF	TGTGCCAGCATTTCACCAGAGGGAGGACCCACTGAAGCTTTCTTT
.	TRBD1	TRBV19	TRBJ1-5	CASTADREDQPQHF	TGTGCCAGTACCGCAGACAGGGAAGATCAGCCCCAGCATTTT
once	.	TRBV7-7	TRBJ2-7	CASRPRRGGRSEQYF	TGTGCCAGCAGACCAAGGCGTGGGGGGAGGTCCGAGCAGTACTTC
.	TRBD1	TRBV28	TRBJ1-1	CASCDRGLTGTEAFF	TGTGCCAGTTGTGACAGGGGACTTACGGGCACTGAAGCTTTCTTT
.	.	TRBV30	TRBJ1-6	CAWSGGHYNSPLHF	TGTGCCTGGAGTGGGGGGCATTATAATTCACCCCTCCACTTT
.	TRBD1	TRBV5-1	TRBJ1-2	CASSIQGDYGYTF	TGCGCCAGCAGCATACAGGGGGACTATGGCTACACCTTC
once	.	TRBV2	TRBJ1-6	CASRGGQYNSPLHF	TGTGCCAGCCGTGGCGGCCAATATAATTCACCCCTCCACTTT
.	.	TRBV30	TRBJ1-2	CAWSPQGHYGYTF	TGTGCCTGGAGCCCCCAGGGCCACTATGGCTACACCTTC
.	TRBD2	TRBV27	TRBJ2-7	CASSFFGLAGFYEQYF	TGTGCCAGCAGTTTTTTCGGACTAGCGGGGTTCTACGAGCAGTACTTC
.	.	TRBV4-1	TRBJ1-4	CASSQLGGIPNLELQGVEKLFF	TGCGCCAGCAGCCAGTTGGGTGGGATCCCGAACTTGGAGTTGCAGGGTGTGGAAAAACTGTTTTTT
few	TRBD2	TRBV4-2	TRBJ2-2	CASSQVSSGSENTGELFF	TGTGCCAGCAGCCAAGTCTCTAGCGGGAGTGAGAACACCGGGGAGCTGTTTTTT
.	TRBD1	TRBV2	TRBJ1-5	CASSWTGGSQPQHF	TGTGCCAGCAGCTGGACAGGGGGCAGTCAGCCCCAGCATTTT
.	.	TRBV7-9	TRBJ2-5	CASSSPGGLKKETQYF	TGTGCCAGCAGCTCGCCCGGTGGACTTAAAAAAGAGACCCAGTACTTC
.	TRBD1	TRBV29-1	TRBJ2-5	CSVGTGGAQTQYF	TGCAGCGTCGGTACAGGGGGCGCGCAGACCCAGTACTTC
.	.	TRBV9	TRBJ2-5	CASSVAGVSETQYF	TGTGCCAGCAGCGTAGCGGGAGTATCAGAGACCCAGTACTTC
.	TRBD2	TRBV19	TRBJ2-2	CASSRLAGEGAGELFF	TGTGCCAGTAGTCGGCTAGCGGGAGAAGGCGCCGGGGAGCTGTTTTTT
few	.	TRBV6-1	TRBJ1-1	CASMRSTEAFF	TGTGCCAGCATGAGGAGCACTGAAGCTTTCTTT
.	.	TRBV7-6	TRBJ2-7	CASSLEGGSGLKHEQYF	TGTGCCAGCAGCTTAGAAGGTGGTAGCGGCCTCAAACACGAGCAGTACTTC
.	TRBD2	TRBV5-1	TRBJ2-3	CASSSSGTGGLRQYF	TGCGCCAGCAGCTCCAGTGGCACGGGGGGACTCCGGCAGTATTTT
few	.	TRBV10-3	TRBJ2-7	CAISEGSEQYF	TGTGCCATCAGTGAAGGGAGCGAGCAGTACTTC
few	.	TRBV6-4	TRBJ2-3	CASSELGHTDTQYF	TGTGCCAGCAGTGAACTAGGGCACACAGATACGCAGTATTTT
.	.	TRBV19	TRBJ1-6	CASSPGSSAYSPLHF	TGTGCCAGTAGTCCGGGGAGTTCGGCCTATTCACCCCTCCACTTT
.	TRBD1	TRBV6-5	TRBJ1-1	CASSASTGTDTEAFF	TGTGCCAGCAGTGCCTCGACAGGGACGGACACTGAAGCTTTCTTT
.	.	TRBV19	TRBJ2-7	CASSQGTPSYEQYF	TGTGCCAGTAGCCAGGGGACGCCCTCCTACGAGCAGTACTTC
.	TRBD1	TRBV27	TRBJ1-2	CASSFSTGRTDGYTF	TGTGCCAGCAGTTTCTCGACAGGGAGAACGGATGGCTACACCTTC
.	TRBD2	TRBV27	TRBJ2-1	CASSIRLAGNYNEQFF	TGTGCCAGCAGTATTCGACTAGCGGGAAACTACAATGAGCAGTTCTTC
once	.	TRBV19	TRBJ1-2	CASSIGSRGYTF	TGTGCCAGTAGTATTGGAAGCAGGGGCTACACCTTC
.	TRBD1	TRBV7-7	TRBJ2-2	CASSLGSGGSGELFF	TGTGCCAGCAGCTTAGGTTCAGGGGGCAGCGGGGAGCTGTTTTTT
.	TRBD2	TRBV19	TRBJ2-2	CASSILAGGTGELFF	TGTGCCAGTAGTATTTTAGCGGGAGGAACCGGGGAGCTGTTTTTT
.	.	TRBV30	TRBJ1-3	CAWSRQSSGNTIYF	TGTGCCTGGAGTCGACAGTCCTCTGGAAACACCATATATTTT
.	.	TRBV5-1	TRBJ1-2	CASSASGGADYGYTF	TGCGCCAGCAGCGCGAGCGGGGGGGCAGACTATGGCTACACCTTC
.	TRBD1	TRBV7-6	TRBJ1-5	CASSLQQGVGNQPQHF	TGTGCCAGCAGCTTACAGCAGGGGGTAGGCAATCAGCCCCAGCATTTT
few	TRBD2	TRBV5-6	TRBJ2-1	CASSTGTSGYPEQFF	TGTGCCAGCAGCACCGGGACTAGCGGATATCCGGAGCAGTTCTTC
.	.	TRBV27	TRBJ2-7	CASTRQYF	TGTGCCAGCACCCGGCAGTACTTC
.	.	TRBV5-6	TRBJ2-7	CASSQTLSYEQYF	TGTGCCAGCAGCCAGACTCTCTCCTACGAGCAGTACTTC
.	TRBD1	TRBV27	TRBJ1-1	CASRPYTGGTNTEAFF	TGTGCCAGCAGGCCCTATACAGGGGGCACGAACACTGAAGCTTTCTTT
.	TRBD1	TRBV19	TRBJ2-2	CASSIRTGENTGELFF	TGTGCCAGTAGTATCCGGACAGGCGAGAACACCGGGGAGCTGTTTTTT
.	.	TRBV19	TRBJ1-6	CASSMALNSPLHF	TGTGCCAGTAGTATGGCCTTGAATTCACCCCTCCACTTT
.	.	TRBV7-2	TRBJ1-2	CASSRWGGSYTF	TGTGCCAGCAGCCGGTGGGGAGGGAGCTACACCTTC
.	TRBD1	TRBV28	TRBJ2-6	CASSDRGGVLTF	TGTGCCAGCAGCGACAGGGGTGGGGTCCTGACTTTC
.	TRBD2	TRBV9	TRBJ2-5	CASSVGVSGRETQYF	TGTGCCAGCAGCGTAGGGGTTAGCGGGAGAGAGACCCAGTACTTC